The source of this T cell receptor beta chain is a study of OX40 agonist ivuxolimab in advanced cancers. This clone has only one observation. The sample carries other DNA sequences with the same CDR3. The data were produced by immunoSEQ multiplex PCR, yet TCRdb's version contains in-frame clones alone and is incomplete. Here the sample spans 85,000 or so clones, 65% to 90% being singletons. Systemic immunosuppression or a history of autoimmune disease excluded patients. The starting material was CD4+ or CD8+ T cells sorted from blood, obtained in a trial of the OX40 agonist ivuxolimab. This sequence originates from an adult with an advanced solid tumor such as melanoma, head and neck, liver or kidney cancer.

The DNA of the CDR3 is TGCGCCAGCAGCCAGGGAGAAGGAGGCACTGAAGCTTTCTTT. Its protein is CASSQGEGGTEAFF. The V gene is TRBV5-1, the J gene TRBJ1-1; weak D call: TRBD1 (5 bases). Germline V gene lookup returns CDR1 SGHRS and CDR2 YFSETQ. Trimming left V 4 bases short and J 4 bases short, with 14 bases between. This CDR3 has 14 amino acids.